A selection of T cell receptor beta chains follows, all from one sample in a study of CD8 T cells in Susac syndrome. TCRdb processed the immunoSEQ multiplex PCR reads anew with MiXCR; each CDR3 protein has one entry. The sample includes 100,000 to 150,000 distinct CDR3 sequences, around 96% of them seen just once. The sample comprised CD4+ T cells from PBMCs. These receptors originate from a human donor in good health. Each CDR3 is given with its conserved first and last residue. A D gene is named only where the DNA matches it firmly. Some rows mark clone size as missing; the rest say once, few, many or name a class of expanded clone.

size,D,J,V,DNA,CDR3
once,TRBD1,TRBJ2-7,TRBV20-1,TGCAGTGCTAGGAGGGGGCTGGACGAGCAGTACTTC,CSARRGLDEQYF
.,TRBD1,TRBJ1-2,TRBV23-1,TGCGCCAGCAGTCAATCGAGAGTGGAGGGGGCTTGGTATGGCTACACCTTC,CASSQSRVEGAWYGYTF
.,TRBD1,TRBJ2-7,TRBV7-2,TGTGCCAGCAGCTACGACCGGGACAGGAGCTACGAGCAGTACTTC,CASSYDRDRSYEQYF
few,.,TRBJ1-1,TRBV5-6,TGTGCCAGCAGCTTGGCGGCGAACACTGAAGCTTTCTTT,CASSLAANTEAFF
.,.,TRBJ2-4,TRBV3-1,TGTGCCAGCAGCCAGAGAGACGGGGAAAACATTCAGTACTTC,CASSQRDGENIQYF
.,TRBD2,TRBJ2-7,TRBV6-2/TRBV6-3,TGTGCCAGCAAGCGGGAGCTACACGAGCAGTACTTC,CASKRELHEQYF
.,.,TRBJ2-1,TRBV3-1,TGTGCCAGCCGGGACCAACTTAACAATGAGCAGTTCTTC,CASRDQLNNEQFF
.,TRBD2,TRBJ2-5,TRBV20-1,TGCAGTGCTAGAGATTTTGGCGGGAGAAGTGAGACCCAGTACTTC,CSARDFGGRSETQYF
.,TRBD1,TRBJ2-7,TRBV5-1,TGCGCCAGCAGCCCACGGCCCCGGGACAGGGGTTTTGGCTACGAGCAGTACTTC,CASSPRPRDRGFGYEQYF
.,.,TRBJ2-7,TRBV13,TGTGCCAGCAGTACCCGGACAGCCTCCTACGAGCAGTACTTC,CASSTRTASYEQYF
once,TRBD1,TRBJ1-1,TRBV7-8,TGTGCCAGCAGCGGGGACAGGGTTGGGACTGAAGCTTTCTTT,CASSGDRVGTEAFF
.,.,TRBJ2-7,TRBV6-1,TGTGCCAGCAGTGAAGGAGGAGGGAGGAACGAGCAGTACTTC,CASSEGGGRNEQYF
.,.,TRBJ1-4,TRBV20-1,TGCAGTGCTAGAGGGAGGGGAAAAGCAACTAATGAAAAACTGTTTTTT,CSARGRGKATNEKLFF
.,.,TRBJ1-1,TRBV6-5,TGTGCCAGCAGCCTTGGGCAGGCTATGAACACTGAAGCTTTCTTT,CASSLGQAMNTEAFF
.,.,TRBJ1-5,TRBV6-2/TRBV6-3,TGTGCCAGCAGTTACGATGGGGGAGGAAGCAATCAGCCCCAGCATTTT,CASSYDGGGSNQPQHF
few,.,TRBJ2-7,TRBV29-1,TGCAGCGTGCCCGGGCCGGTCTCCTACGAGCAGTACTTC,CSVPGPVSYEQYF
.,TRBD2,TRBJ2-5,TRBV5-1,TGCGCCAGCAGCTTGGCCGTTGACACCCCGGGACTACAAGAGACCCAGTACTTC,CASSLAVDTPGLQETQYF
.,.,TRBJ2-5,TRBV5-1,TGCGCCAGCAGCTTATCTAGCGTACAAGAGACCCAGTACTTC,CASSLSSVQETQYF
.,TRBD1,TRBJ1-2,TRBV7-2,TGTGCCAGCAGCTTAGGGGGTGGACAGGAGTCCAACTATGGCTACACCTTC,CASSLGGGQESNYGYTF
.,TRBD1,TRBJ2-7,TRBV2,TGTGCCAGCAGTGTCGACAGGGGAAACGGGCAGTACTTC,CASSVDRGNGQYF
.,.,TRBJ2-2,TRBV20-1,TGCAGTGCTAGTGCTCCTGGAACCGGGGAGCTGTTTTTT,CSASAPGTGELFF
.,.,TRBJ1-3,TRBV5-4,TGTGCCAGCAGCTATTGGGGGTCAGGAAACACCATATATTTT,CASSYWGSGNTIYF
.,.,TRBJ2-6,TRBV6-2/TRBV6-3,TGTGCCAGCAGTTACGGGATCTCTGGGGCCAACGTCCTGACTTTC,CASSYGISGANVLTF
once,TRBD2,TRBJ2-2,TRBV5-4,TGTGCCAGCAGCCCAAGACTAGCGGGAGGGCCCGGGGAGCTGTTTTTT,CASSPRLAGGPGELFF
.,.,TRBJ2-1,TRBV6-2/TRBV6-3,TGTGCCAGCAGTTCGGCTAGCGCGATGGAGCAGTTCTTC,CASSSASAMEQFF
.,TRBD1,TRBJ1-1,TRBV6-2/TRBV6-3,TGTGCCAGCAGCGGGACAGGGGCTACTGAAGCTTTCTTT,CASSGTGATEAFF
once,.,TRBJ2-5,TRBV14,TGTGCCAGCAGCCAAGAGGACGCGGAGACCCAGTACTTC,CASSQEDAETQYF
.,.,TRBJ2-1,TRBV18,TGTGCCAGCTCACCTACCGGTGAGGCTGACTCCTACAATGAGCAGTTCTTC,CASSPTGEADSYNEQFF
once,.,TRBJ1-1,TRBV20-1,TGCAGTTCTACAGGAGTGTACGAAGCTTTCTTT,CSSTGVYEAFF
.,.,TRBJ2-2,TRBV29-1,TGCAGCGTTCGACGGGACACCGGGGAGCTGTTTTTT,CSVRRDTGELFF
.,.,TRBJ2-2,TRBV6-5,TGTGCCAGCAGTAGAGTAGGCACCGGGGAGCTGTTTTTT,CASSRVGTGELFF
.,TRBD1,TRBJ1-3,TRBV5-1,TGCGCCAGCAGCTTGGAGACAGGGTCTGGAAACACCATATATTTT,CASSLETGSGNTIYF
.,.,TRBJ2-2,TRBV6-2/TRBV6-3,TGTGCCAGCCGTTCCCATGGGATGAACACCGGGGAGCTGTTTTTT,CASRSHGMNTGELFF
.,.,TRBJ2-4,TRBV30,TGTGCCTGGAGTACGGGAACTACCAAAAACATTCAGTACTTC,CAWSTGTTKNIQYF
.,TRBD1,TRBJ2-7,TRBV2,TGTGCCAGCAGCCTGCAGGGGGCTGGGGAGCAGTACTTC,CASSLQGAGEQYF
.,TRBD1,TRBJ1-1,TRBV20-1,TGCAGTGCTAGTCGACAGGGGAGGAGGTATGCTTTCTTT,CSASRQGRRYAFF
.,.,TRBJ2-5,TRBV7-9,TGTGCCAGCAGCCCACGGACAAATCAAGAGACCCAGTACTTC,CASSPRTNQETQYF
.,TRBD1,TRBJ2-7,TRBV7-9,TGTGCCAGCAGCCTGGGGGACAGTGTCTACGAGCAGTACTTC,CASSLGDSVYEQYF
.,.,TRBJ1-1,TRBV15,TGTGCCACCGGGTCCCAGAACACTGAAGCTTTCTTT,CATGSQNTEAFF
.,TRBD1,TRBJ2-1,TRBV2,TGTGCCAGCAGTCTGGACAGGGACTCCTACAATGAGCAGTTCTTC,CASSLDRDSYNEQFF
.,.,TRBJ2-7,TRBV12-3/TRBV12-4,TGTGCCAGCAGTTTACCCCGGCAGAACCTGCCCTACGAGCAGTACTTC,CASSLPRQNLPYEQYF
.,TRBD2,TRBJ2-7,TRBV30,TGTGCCTGGAGTCGCGCTAGCGGAGCCTACGAGCAGTACTTC,CAWSRASGAYEQYF
.,.,TRBJ1-5,TRBV20-1,TGCAGTGCTAGAGGAGGGACCTACAATCAGCCCCAGCATTTT,CSARGGTYNQPQHF
.,TRBD2,TRBJ2-5,TRBV10-3,TGTGCCATCAGCCTCGGACTAGCGGGGGCCCAAGAGACCCAGTACTTC,CAISLGLAGAQETQYF
.,TRBD1,TRBJ1-5,TRBV27,TGTGCCAGCAGGCCTTACACAGGGGACAATCAGCCCCAGCATTTT,CASRPYTGDNQPQHF
.,.,TRBJ1-1,TRBV29-1,TGCAGCGTCATTAGGAGCACTGAAGCTTTCTTT,CSVIRSTEAFF
.,TRBD1,TRBJ2-6,TRBV30,TGTGCCTGTGGACAGGGGGCATACTCTGGGGCCAACGTCCTGACTTTC,CACGQGAYSGANVLTF
.,TRBD1,TRBJ1-4,TRBV28,TGTGCCAGCAGTTTATTACAGGGGTCGAATGAAAAACTGTTTTTT,CASSLLQGSNEKLFF
.,TRBD1,TRBJ2-3,TRBV20-1,TGCAGTGCTGAACCACGACAGGGGGCGTCCGCAGATACGCAGTATTTT,CSAEPRQGASADTQYF
.,.,TRBJ1-1,TRBV30,TGTGCCTCCCCTGGGGCAGGGAGGGGCACTGAAGCTTTCTTT,CASPGAGRGTEAFF
.,TRBD1,TRBJ2-1,TRBV20-1,TGCAGTGCTTCCCGCGTCAGGGGGTCCTACAATGAGCAGTTCTTC,CSASRVRGSYNEQFF
.,TRBD1,TRBJ1-1,TRBV10-3,TGTGCCATCGGGGACAGCGCAACCATGAACACTGAAGCTTTCTTT,CAIGDSATMNTEAFF
.,TRBD2,TRBJ2-1,TRBV10-3,TGTGCCATCAGTCCTAGCGGGAGAGAAGGAAATGAGCAGTTCTTC,CAISPSGREGNEQFF
.,.,TRBJ2-2,TRBV5-1,TGCGCCAGCAGCTTGGAAGTCGTCACCGGGGAGCTGTTTTTT,CASSLEVVTGELFF
.,.,TRBJ2-5,TRBV5-1,TGCGCCAGCAGCCACCGGGACTCCGTTAAAGAGACCCAGTACTTC,CASSHRDSVKETQYF
once,.,TRBJ2-7,TRBV19,TGTGCCAGTAGTACCTCAGGGGGGACTACCTACGAGCAGTACTTC,CASSTSGGTTYEQYF
.,.,TRBJ2-1,TRBV29-1,TGCAGCGTCCCCGACCAACACTCCTACAATGAGCAGTTCTTC,CSVPDQHSYNEQFF
.,.,TRBJ1-5,TRBV7-2,TGTGCCAGCAGCTTAGCGCTAGGGTTTTCCAATCAGCCCCAGCATTTT,CASSLALGFSNQPQHF